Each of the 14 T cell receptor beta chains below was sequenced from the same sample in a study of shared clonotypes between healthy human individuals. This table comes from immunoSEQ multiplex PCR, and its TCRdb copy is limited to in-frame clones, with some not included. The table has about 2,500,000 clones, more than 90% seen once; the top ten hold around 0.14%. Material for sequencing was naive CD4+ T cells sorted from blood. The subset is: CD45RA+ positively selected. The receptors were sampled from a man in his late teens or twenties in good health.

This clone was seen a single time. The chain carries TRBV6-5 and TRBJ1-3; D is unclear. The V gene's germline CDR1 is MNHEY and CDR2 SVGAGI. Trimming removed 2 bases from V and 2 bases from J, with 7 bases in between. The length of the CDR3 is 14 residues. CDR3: CASSYAGAGNTIYF. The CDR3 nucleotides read TGTGCCAGCAGTTACGCCGGGGCTGGAAACACCATATATTTT.

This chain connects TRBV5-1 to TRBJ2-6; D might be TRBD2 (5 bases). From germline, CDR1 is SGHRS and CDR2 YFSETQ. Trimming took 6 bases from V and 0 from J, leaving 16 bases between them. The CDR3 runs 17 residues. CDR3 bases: TGCGCCAGCACCCCTCGGGGTGGGGACTCTGGGGCCAACGTCCTGACTTTC. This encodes CASTPRGGDSGANVLTF.

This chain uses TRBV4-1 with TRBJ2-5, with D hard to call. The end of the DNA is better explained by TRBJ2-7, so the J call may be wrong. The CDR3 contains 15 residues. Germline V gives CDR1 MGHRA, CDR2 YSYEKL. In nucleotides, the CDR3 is TGCGCCAGCAGCCTCCCCAGTTCCCAGTCCTACGAGCAGTACTTC. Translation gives CASSLPSSQSYEQYF.

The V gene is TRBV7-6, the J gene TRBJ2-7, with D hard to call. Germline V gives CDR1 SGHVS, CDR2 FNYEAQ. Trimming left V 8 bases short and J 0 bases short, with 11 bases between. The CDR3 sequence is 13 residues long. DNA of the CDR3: TGTGCCAGCTCGGACCCTAGCTCCTACGAGCAGTACTTC. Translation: CASSDPSSYEQYF.

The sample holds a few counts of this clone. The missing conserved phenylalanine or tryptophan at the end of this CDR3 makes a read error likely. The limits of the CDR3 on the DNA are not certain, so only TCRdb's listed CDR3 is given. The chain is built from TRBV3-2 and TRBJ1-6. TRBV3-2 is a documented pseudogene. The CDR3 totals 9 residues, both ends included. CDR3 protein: CASSQELSL.

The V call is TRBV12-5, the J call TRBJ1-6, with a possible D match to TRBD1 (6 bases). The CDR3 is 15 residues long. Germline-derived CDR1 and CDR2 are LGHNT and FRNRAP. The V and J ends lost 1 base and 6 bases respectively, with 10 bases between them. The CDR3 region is CASGLGGQPNSPLHF. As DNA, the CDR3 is TGTGCTAGTGGTTTGGGTGGACAGCCTAATTCACCCCTCCACTTT.

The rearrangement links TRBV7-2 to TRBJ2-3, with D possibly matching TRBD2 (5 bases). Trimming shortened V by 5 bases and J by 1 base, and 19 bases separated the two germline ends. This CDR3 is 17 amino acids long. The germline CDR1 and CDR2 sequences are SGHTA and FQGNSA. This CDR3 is CASSPKASGIRTDTQYF. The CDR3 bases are TGTGCCAGCAGCCCGAAAGCCTCCGGGATCCGCACAGATACGCAGTATTTT.

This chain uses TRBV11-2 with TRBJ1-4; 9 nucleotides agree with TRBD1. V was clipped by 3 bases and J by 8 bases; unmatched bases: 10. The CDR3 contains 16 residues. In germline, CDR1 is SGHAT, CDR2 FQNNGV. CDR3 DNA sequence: TGTGCCAGCAGCTTCACGACAGGGGGAGTAGGAGAAAAACTGTTTTTT. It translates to CASSFTTGGVGEKLFF. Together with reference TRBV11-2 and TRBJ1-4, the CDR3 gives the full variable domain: EAGVAQSPRYKIIEKRQSVAFWCNPISGHATLYWYQQILGQGPKLLIQFQNNGVVDDSQLPKDRFSAERLKGVDSTLKIQPAKLEDSAVYLCASSFTTGGVGEKLFFGSGTQLSVL.

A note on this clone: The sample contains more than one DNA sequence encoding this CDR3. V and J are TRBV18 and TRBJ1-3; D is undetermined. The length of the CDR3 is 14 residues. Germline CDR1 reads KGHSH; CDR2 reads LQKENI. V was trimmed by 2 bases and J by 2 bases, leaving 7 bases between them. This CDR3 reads CASSPGATGNTIYF. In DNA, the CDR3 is TGTGCCAGCTCACCAGGTGCAACTGGAAACACCATATATTTT. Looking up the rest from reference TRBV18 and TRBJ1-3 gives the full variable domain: NAGVMQNPRHLVRRRGQEARLRCSPMKGHSHVYWYRQLPEEGLKFMVYLQKENIIDESGMPKERFSAEFPKEGPSILRIQQVVRGDSAAYFCASSPGATGNTIYFGEGSWLTVV.

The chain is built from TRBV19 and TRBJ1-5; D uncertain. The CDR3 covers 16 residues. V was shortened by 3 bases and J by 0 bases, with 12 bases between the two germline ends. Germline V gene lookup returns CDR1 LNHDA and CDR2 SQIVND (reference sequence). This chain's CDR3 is CASSIRFEYSNQPQHF. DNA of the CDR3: TGTGCCAGTAGTATCAGATTCGAGTATAGCAATCAGCCCCAGCATTTT.

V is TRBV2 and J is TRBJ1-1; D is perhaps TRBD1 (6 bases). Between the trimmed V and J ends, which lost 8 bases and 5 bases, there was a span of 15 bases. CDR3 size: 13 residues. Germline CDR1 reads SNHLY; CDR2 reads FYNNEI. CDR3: CASGLRGITEAFF. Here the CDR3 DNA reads TGTGCCAGCGGGCTCAGGGGAATAACTGAAGCTTTCTTT.

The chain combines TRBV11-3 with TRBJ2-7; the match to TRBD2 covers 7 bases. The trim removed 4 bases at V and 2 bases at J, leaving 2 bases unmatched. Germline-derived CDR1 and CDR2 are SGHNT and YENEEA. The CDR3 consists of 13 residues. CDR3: CASSSGTTYEQYF. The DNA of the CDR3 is TGTGCCAGCAGCTCGGGGACTACCTACGAGCAGTACTTC.

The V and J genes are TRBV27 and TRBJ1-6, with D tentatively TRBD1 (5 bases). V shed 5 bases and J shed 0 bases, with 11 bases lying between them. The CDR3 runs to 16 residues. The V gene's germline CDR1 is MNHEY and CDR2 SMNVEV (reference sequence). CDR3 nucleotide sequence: TGTGCCAGCAGTCTACAGGCCGGCTCCTATAATTCACCCCTCCACTTT. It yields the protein CASSLQAGSYNSPLHF.

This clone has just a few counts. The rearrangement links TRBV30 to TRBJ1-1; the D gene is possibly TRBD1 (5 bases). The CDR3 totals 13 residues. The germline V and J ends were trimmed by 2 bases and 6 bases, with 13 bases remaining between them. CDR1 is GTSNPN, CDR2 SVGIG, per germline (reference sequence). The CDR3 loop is CAWSSRQRPEAFF. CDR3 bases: TGTGCCTGGAGTTCCCGACAGCGCCCTGAAGCTTTCTTT.